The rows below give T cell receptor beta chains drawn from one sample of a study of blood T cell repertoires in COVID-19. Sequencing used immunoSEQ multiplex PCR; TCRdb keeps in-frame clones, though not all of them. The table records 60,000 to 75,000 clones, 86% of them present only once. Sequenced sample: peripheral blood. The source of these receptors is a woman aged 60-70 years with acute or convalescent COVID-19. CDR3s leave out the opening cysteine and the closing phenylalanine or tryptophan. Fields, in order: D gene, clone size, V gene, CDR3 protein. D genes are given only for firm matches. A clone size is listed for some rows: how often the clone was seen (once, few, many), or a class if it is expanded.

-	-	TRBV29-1	SVAQGPYNEQF
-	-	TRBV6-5	ASGRFGNTIY
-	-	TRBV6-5	ASKGFYGYT
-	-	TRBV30	AWRGSLNEKLF
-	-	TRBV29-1	SVEVTRENEQF
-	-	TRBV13	ASSLADEQY
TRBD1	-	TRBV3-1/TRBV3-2	ASSHGDRAEAF
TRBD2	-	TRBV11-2	ASSRGTSRETQY
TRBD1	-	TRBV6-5	ASIKTGSSNQPQH
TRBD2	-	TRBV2	ASSQRGTYNEQF
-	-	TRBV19	ASSLPGSEAF
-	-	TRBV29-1	SVETGIGFGAF
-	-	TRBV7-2	ASSFGGAQDNEQF
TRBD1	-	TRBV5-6	ASSLARGHDGYT
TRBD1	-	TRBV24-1	ATSDSQGTGVETQY
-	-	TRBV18	ASSPAATFNTEAF
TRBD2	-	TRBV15	ATSSMAGVNEQF
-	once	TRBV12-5	ASGRGTSESTDTQY
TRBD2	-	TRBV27	ASRASGGDTQY
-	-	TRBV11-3	ASSLGRGFYNEQF
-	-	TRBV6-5	ASRRQSSNQPQH
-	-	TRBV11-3	ASSPAGRGNVTNEKLF